This passage covers 12 T cell receptor beta chains from one sample sequenced in a study of shared clonotypes between healthy human individuals. Only CD45RO-negative cells positively selected for CCR7 counted as naive CD8 cells, so terminally differentiated effector memory CD45RA+ cells were excluded. Generated by immunoSEQ multiplex PCR, the TCRdb table keeps only in-frame clones and is missing some. The sample carries roughly 2.1 million clones, roughly 91% recorded once. The sample consisted of naive CD8+ T cells from PBMCs. These receptors all come from a man aged 18 to 29 in good health. Some clones in this sample may be carry-over from other donors' samples.

The chain carries TRBV6-6 and TRBJ2-3, with 7 bases that match TRBD1. The CDR3 totals 15 residues. V shed 1 base and J 3 bases; nucleotides not matched to a gene: 4. Germline V gives CDR1 MNHNY, CDR2 SVGAGI (reference sequence). The CDR3 nucleotides are TGTGCCAGCAGTTACTGGGACAGAACGACAGATACGCAGTATTTT. Protein sequence: CASSYWDRTTDTQYF.

The V gene is TRBV11-2, the J gene TRBJ1-3; D unclear. Germline V gene lookup returns CDR1 SGHAT and CDR2 FQNNGV. Trimming removed 1 base from V and 1 base from J, with 8 bases in between. CDR3 length equals 15 residues. CDR3 loop: CASSLAAGSGNTIYF. The CDR3 region has the DNA TGTGCCAGCAGCTTAGCGGCGGGGTCTGGAAACACCATATATTTT.

The rearrangement joins TRBV7-9 to TRBJ2-7; no definite D call. The germline CDR1 and CDR2 sequences are SEHNR and FQNEAQ (reference sequence). This CDR3 region has 13 residues. V was cut by 3 bases and J by 7 bases, with 13 bases left in between. The DNA of the CDR3 is TGTGCCAGCAGCTTGGCAGGTGTATTGGAGCAGTACTTC. Translated: CASSLAGVLEQYF. The full variable domain, with the rest looked up from reference TRBV7-9 and TRBJ2-7, is DTGVSQNPRHKITKRGQNVTFRCDPISEHNRLYWYRQTLGQGPEFLTYFQNEAQLEKSRLLSDRFSAERPKGSFSTLEIQRTEQGDSAMYLCASSLAGVLEQYFGPGTRLTVT.

The rearrangement joins TRBV19 to TRBJ2-1, with 16 nucleotides matching TRBD2. The germline V gene encodes CDR1 LNHDA and CDR2 SQIVND (reference sequence). Trimming cost V 4 bases and J 1 base; bases outside gene matches: 4. This CDR3 has 18 amino acids. CDR3 protein: CASSTGLAGGPSYNEQFF. The CDR3 nucleotides are TGTGCCAGTAGTACGGGACTAGCGGGAGGGCCTTCCTACAATGAGCAGTTCTTC. Full variable domain (remainder filled in from reference TRBV19 and TRBJ2-1): DGGITQSPKYLFRKEGQNVTLSCEQNLNHDAMYWYRQDPGQGLRLIYYSQIVNDFQKGDIAEGYSVSREKKESFPLTVTSAQKNPTAFYLCASSTGLAGGPSYNEQFFGPGTRLTVL.

V is TRBV19 and J is TRBJ1-5; tentative D call: TRBD1 (5 bases). CDR1 is LNHDA, CDR2 SQIVND, per germline (reference sequence). CDR3 length equals 16 residues. Trimming took off 3 bases at V and 1 base at J, with 13 bases between the two ends. DNA for the CDR3: TGTGCCAGTAGTATCTCAGGGCCGGGGAGCAATCAGCCCCAGCATTTT. Its protein product is CASSISGPGSNQPQHF.

The chain is built from TRBV11-2 and TRBJ2-3, with 7 bases that match TRBD2. Losses at the gene ends were 3 bases for V and 2 bases for J; bases not matched to a gene: 8. Per germline, CDR1 SGHAT and CDR2 FQNNGV. The CDR3 contains 16 residues. CDR3 nucleotide sequence: TGTGCCAGCAGCTTTTTTTCGCTAGCGGCCACAGATACGCAGTATTTT. Residues: CASSFFSLAATDTQYF.

This chain links TRBV5-1 with TRBJ2-1, with 11 bases aligning to TRBD2. The length of the CDR3 is 14 residues. Germline V CDR1 and CDR2: SGHRS, YFSETQ. V dropped 6 bases and J dropped 4; count of bases not matched to a gene: 3. The CDR3 DNA is TGCGCCAGCAAGACTAGCGGGAATTACAATGAGCAGTTCTTC. Encoded protein: CASKTSGNYNEQFF.

V gene TRBV28 combines with J gene TRBJ1-1, with no clear D. V lost 3 bases, J lost 2 bases, and 13 bases lay in between. This CDR3 spans 15 amino acids. In germline, CDR1 is MDHEN, CDR2 SYDVKM. Written as DNA, the CDR3 is TGTGCCAGCAGTTTTACCCCAGGAGGTAACACTGAAGCTTTCTTT. It codes for CASSFTPGGNTEAFF.

The rearrangement links TRBV19 to TRBJ1-2, with D possibly being TRBD1 (6 bases). Trimming left V 5 bases short and J 4 bases short, with 14 bases between. The germline CDR1 and CDR2 sequences are LNHDA and SQIVND (reference sequence). The CDR3 extends over 14 amino acids. CDR3 DNA sequence: TGTGCCAGTAGTTCGTGGGACACCATCTATGGCTACACCTTC. Its protein is CASSSWDTIYGYTF.

This clone was counted between two and nine times. The chain has TRBV7-9 and TRBJ1-1; D unresolved. Looked up from germline, CDR1 is SEHNR and CDR2 is FQNEAQ (reference sequence). The CDR3 has 15 amino acids. V lost 4 bases and J 8 bases, leaving 20 bases between the germline ends. The CDR3 protein is CASSSPGGVHEEAFF. CDR3 coding DNA: TGTGCCAGCAGCTCTCCGGGCGGGGTACATGAAGAAGCTTTCTTT.

This clone was detected only once. The chain couples TRBV19 to TRBJ2-3; D unresolved. The CDR3 has 15 amino acids. In germline, CDR1 is LNHDA, CDR2 SQIVND (reference sequence). Between the trimmed V and J ends, which lost 5 bases and 4 bases, there was a span of 16 bases. CDR3 protein: CASSGPLFRSDTQYF. CDR3 nucleotide sequence: TGTGCCAGTAGTGGGCCCCTATTCCGTTCAGATACGCAGTATTTT.

The DNA for the CDR3 is TGTGCCAGCTCTCGTGGGCGGTCTGGGGCCAACGTCCTGACTTTC. Translation: CASSRGRSGANVLTF. The chain employs TRBV7-9 and TRBJ2-6; D gene ambiguous. There are 15 residues in the CDR3. Germline V gives CDR1 SEHNR, CDR2 FQNEAQ (reference sequence). V lost 8 bases to trimming and J lost 1 base, with 12 bases between them. The whole variable domain, remainder taken from reference TRBV7-9 and TRBJ2-6, is DTGVSQNPRHKITKRGQNVTFRCDPISEHNRLYWYRQTLGQGPEFLTYFQNEAQLEKSRLLSDRFSAERPKGSFSTLEIQRTEQGDSAMYLCASSRGRSGANVLTFGAGSRLTVL.